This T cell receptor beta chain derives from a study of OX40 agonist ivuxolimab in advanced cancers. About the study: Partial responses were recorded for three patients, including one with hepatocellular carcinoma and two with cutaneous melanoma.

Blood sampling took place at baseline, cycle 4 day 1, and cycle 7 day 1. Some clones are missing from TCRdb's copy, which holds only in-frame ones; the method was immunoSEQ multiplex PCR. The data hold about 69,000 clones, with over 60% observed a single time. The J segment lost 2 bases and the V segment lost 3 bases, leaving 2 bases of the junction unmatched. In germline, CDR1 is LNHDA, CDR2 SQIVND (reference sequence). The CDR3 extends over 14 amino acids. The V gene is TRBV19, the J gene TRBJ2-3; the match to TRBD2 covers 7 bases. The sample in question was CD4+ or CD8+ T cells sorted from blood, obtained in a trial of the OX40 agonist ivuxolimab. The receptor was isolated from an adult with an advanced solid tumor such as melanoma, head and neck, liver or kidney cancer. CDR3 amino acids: CASSMREPTDTQYF. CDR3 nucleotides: TGTGCCAGTAGTATGCGGGAGCCCACAGATACGCAGTATTTT.